This TCR beta chain was sequenced during a study of blood T cell repertoires in COVID-19. Study at large: The United States, Italy and Spain were the sources of the acute and convalescent COVID-19 samples.

V was trimmed by 3 bases and J by 8 bases, leaving 16 bases between them. In germline, CDR1 is SGHTA, CDR2 FQGNSA. This CDR3 region has 14 residues. Study processing details: Reference gene primer amplification gave nucleated cell count estimates. TCRdb's copy holds only in-frame clones and misses some; the assay was immunoSEQ multiplex PCR. Clone size and the V and J calls come from that table; the DNA yielded D and trimming. The data hold about 310,000 clones, with approximately 91% observed a single time. The gene calls are TRBV7-2 and TRBJ1-2; D perhaps matches TRBD1 (5 bases). Sample: PBMCs or T cells enriched from blood (not recorded which). The sequence was collected from a woman aged 40 to 50 who had recovered from COVID-19. In nucleotides, the CDR3 is TGTGCCAGCAGCTTGGCGGGACCACTAAAAGGCTACACCTTC. Amino acid sequence: CASSLAGPLKGYTF.